This T cell receptor (beta chain) comes out of a study of T cells in Graves' hyperthyroidism and ophthalmopathy. Overall study results and limits: In the blood, most expanded thyroid clonotypes above 0.001 appeared as well.

This clonotype was counted between two and nine times. Its antigen remains unidentified. The CDR3 extends over 13 amino acids. Germline lookup yields CDR1 SEHNR and CDR2 FQNEAQ (reference sequence). V lost 6 bases to trimming and J lost 3 bases; unmatched junction nucleotides: 4. Ophthalmopathy patients showed a Clinical Activity Score of at least 3, NOSPECS grade of at least 4 and duration under 3 months. Criteria for exclusion of patients were uncontrolled infection, other autoimmune disease, pregnancy or lactation. Source material for PBMCs was about 11 ml fresh peripheral blood. RNA transcripts were the template for amplifying TCR beta CDR3 regions. Initially, a first-round RT-PCR of the TCR CDR3 employed the HTBI primer set. One entry per CDR3 protein results from TCRdb running MiXCR on the multiplex PCR reads. The profile covers 350,000 to 400,000 distinct CDR3 sequences, with about 18% appearing a single time and 40% taken by the ten largest.

This receptor was taken from a man younger than 35 with Graves' ophthalmopathy. This rearrangement joins TRBV7-9 to TRBJ1-2; 7 bases fit TRBD1. Sequencing input: blood. DNA for the CDR3: TGTGCCAGCAGAGATGACAGGGACTATGGCTACACCTTC. Translated, it gives CASRDDRDYGYTF.